The 15 T cell receptor beta chains below were found in one sample sequenced in a study of cytotoxic CD8 clonotypes in ibrutinib-treated CLL. Repertoires were generated with immunoSEQ multiplex PCR, while TCRdb's copy carries only in-frame clones and drops some. The sample carries approximately 200,000 clones, approximately 68% recorded once. Here the sequenced sample was PBMCs, taken after 24 months of ibrutinib treatment. These receptors were taken from a human donor with chronic lymphocytic leukemia.

This clone was picked up one time. V gene TRBV4-3 combines with J gene TRBJ2-1, with 9 bases aligning to TRBD2. The ends lost 0 bases at V and 4 bases at J; junction bases unmatched: 4. Germline CDR1 reads LGHNA; CDR2 reads YSLEER. This CDR3 is 16 amino acids long. The chain's CDR3 is CASSQDPREGYNEQFF. CDR3 nucleotides: TGCGCCAGCAGCCAAGATCCGCGGGAGGGATACAATGAGCAGTTCTTC.

This chain joins TRBV30 and TRBJ2-5; TRBD2 agrees at 8 bases. The CDR3 extends over 15 amino acids. The germline V gene encodes CDR1 GTSNPN and CDR2 SVGIG (reference sequence). Trimming removed 0 bases from V and 4 bases from J; junction bases left unmatched: 7. The CDR3 DNA sequence: TGTGCCTGGAGTGTATTAGGCGGGGGGCGAGAGACCCAGTACTTC. It translates to CAWSVLGGGRETQYF.

The V call is TRBV5-1, the J call TRBJ2-7, with 12 bases lining up with TRBD2. V lost 4 bases, J lost 2 bases, and 10 bases stayed unmatched. The CDR3 is 17 amino acids. Germline CDR1 is SGHRS and CDR2 is YFSETQ. CDR3 in amino acids: CASSPGLAGGQPYEQYF. DNA for the CDR3: TGCGCCAGCAGCCCCGGGCTAGCGGGAGGGCAGCCCTACGAGCAGTACTTC.

V usage is TRBV5-5 and J usage is TRBJ1-5; 7 bases line up with TRBD1. The CDR3 length is 15 residues. After removal of 3 bases from V and 2 bases from J, the junction contained 5 bases not matched to a gene. Germline V gene data show CDR1 as SGHKS and CDR2 as YYEKEE (reference sequence). The CDR3 region is CASSSRQGGNQPQHF. Written as DNA, the CDR3 is TGTGCCAGCAGCTCTAGACAGGGAGGCAATCAGCCCCAGCATTTT.

This clone was seen a few times. The chain joins TRBV7-2 to TRBJ2-7; D possibly corresponds to TRBD1 (6 bases). Germline V lookup: CDR1 SGHTA, CDR2 FQGNSA. The CDR3 loop spans 13 amino acids. V was clipped by 3 bases and J by 1 base, with 7 bases between them. The CDR3, as DNA: TGTGCCAGCAGCTTTACAGGGTCCTACGAGCAGTACTTC. Protein: CASSFTGSYEQYF.

The J gene is TRBJ2-1, the V gene TRBV7-2; maybe TRBD2 (6 bases). The CDR3 is 15 amino acids. Between the trimmed V and J ends, which lost 5 bases and 6 bases, there was a span of 17 bases. The germline V gene encodes CDR1 SGHTA and CDR2 FQGNSA. CDR3: CASSPQAGRLNEQFF. The CDR3 bases are TGTGCCAGCAGCCCCCAGGCGGGGCGGCTCAATGAGCAGTTCTTC.

J is TRBJ2-7 and V is TRBV29-1; possibly TRBD1 for D (6 bases). In germline, CDR1 is SQVTM, CDR2 ANQGSEA. CDR3 length: 11 residues. V lost 6 bases to trimming and J lost 1 base, with 7 bases between them. CDR3 sequence: CSVGQSYEQYF. The DNA for the CDR3 is TGCAGCGTCGGACAGTCCTACGAGCAGTACTTC.

This chain uses TRBV7-7 with TRBJ2-1, with TRBD2 matching over 9 bases. CDR1 is SSHAT and CDR2 is FNYEAQ in the germline V gene (reference sequence). Trimming cost V 0 bases and J 6 bases; bases outside gene matches: 6. CDR3 length equals 16 residues. CDR3: CASSLAGAGGFNEQFF. The CDR3 DNA reads TGTGCCAGCAGCTTAGCGGGGGCGGGAGGGTTCAATGAGCAGTTCTTC.

This clone has a single count. This chain uses TRBV28 with TRBJ1-5; the match to TRBD1 covers 8 bases. CDR1 MDHEN and CDR2 SYDVKM come from the germline V gene. CDR3 length: 15 residues. Losses at the gene ends were 4 bases for V and 3 bases for J; bases not matched to a gene: 5. The CDR3 is CASSSRTGFNQPQHF. Written as DNA, the CDR3 is TGTGCCAGCAGTTCCCGGACAGGGTTCAATCAGCCCCAGCATTTT.

The chain uses TRBV30 and TRBJ1-1; no clear D gene. The CDR3 loop spans 13 amino acids. V was shortened by 4 bases and J by 2 bases, with 11 bases between the two germline ends. Per the germline V gene, CDR1 is GTSNPN and CDR2 is SVGIG (reference sequence). The DNA for the CDR3 is TGTGCCTGGACTAGGATTGGTAACACTGAAGCTTTCTTT. Translation gives CAWTRIGNTEAFF.

This clone was detected only once. The V and J genes are TRBV4-1 and TRBJ2-3, with 8 bases aligning to TRBD1. CDR1 MGHRA and CDR2 YSYEKL come from the germline V gene. This CDR3 region has 16 residues. Trimming cost V 3 bases and J 3 bases; bases outside gene matches: 8. As DNA, the CDR3 is TGCGCCAGCAGCCAGCCCCGGGACAGGCAGACAGATACGCAGTATTTT. Its translation is CASSQPRDRQTDTQYF.

The chain carries TRBV11-2 and TRBJ1-1; the D is unclear. This CDR3 is built from 14 residues. The germline CDR1 and CDR2 sequences are SGHAT and FQNNGV. V was cut by 4 bases and J by 11 bases, with 20 bases left in between. CDR3 amino acids: CASSSPFDGVAAFF. The CDR3 nucleotides read TGTGCCAGCAGCTCCCCGTTTGACGGGGTTGCGGCTTTCTTT.

This clone showed up just once. The rearrangement links TRBV10-3 to TRBJ2-7; D remains ambiguous. V gave up 4 bases and J gave up 5 bases, with 6 bases separating them. CDR1 and CDR2 (germline): ENHRY, SYGVKD. The CDR3 covers 11 residues. In DNA, the CDR3 is TGTGCCATCAGTGTAGGAGACGAGCAGTACTTC. Translated: CAISVGDEQYF.

The CDR3 reads CASRPAVGYGYTF. The CDR3 coding sequence is TGTGCCAGCAGACCTGCGGTGGGCTATGGCTACACCTTC. This chain links TRBV28 with TRBJ1-2; no definite D call. The CDR3 is 13 amino acids. Trimming took 6 bases from V and 4 from J, leaving 12 bases between them. The germline CDR1 and CDR2 sequences are MDHEN and SYDVKM.

The rearrangement links TRBV2 to TRBJ2-1; 7 bases agree with TRBD1. This CDR3 comprises 14 residues. Per the germline V gene, CDR1 is SNHLY and CDR2 is FYNNEI. J gave up 2 bases and V 6 bases, and 4 bases lay outside the gene matches. The CDR3 DNA sequence: TGTGCCAGCAGAGGACAGGCAACCTACAATGAGCAGTTCTTC. Translated, it gives CASRGQATYNEQFF.